This entry lists 2 T cell receptor beta chains sequenced from one sample in a study of PD-L1 blockade in urothelial cancer. Sequencing used immunoSEQ multiplex PCR; TCRdb keeps in-frame clones, though not all of them. The sample lists about 30,000 clones; 79% were seen once. As to time point: peripheral blood 6 weeks after treatment start. Sequencing used PBMCs, obtained around atezolizumab (anti-PD-L1) treatment. These receptors all stem from a man aged 65-85 years with urothelial cancer.

This clone was seen only a few times. This chain connects TRBV4-2 to TRBJ2-7; D gene unclear. Trimming pared 4 bases from V and 3 bases from J, leaving 7 bases between. From germline, CDR1 is LGHNA and CDR2 YNFKEQ. The CDR3 is 12 residues long. DNA for the CDR3: TGTGCCAGCAGCCTAGACAACTACGAGCAGTACTTC. Its translation: CASSLDNYEQYF.

This clone has just one count. The chain links TRBV5-1 to TRBJ2-3; D may be TRBD2 (5 bases). V dropped 5 bases and J dropped 6 bases, with 13 bases sitting between them. CDR1 is SGHRS, CDR2 YFSETQ, per germline. The CDR3 runs 13 residues. In DNA, the CDR3 is TGCGCCAGCAGTAGGGAACCGGGGGATACGCAGTATTTT. It codes for CASSREPGDTQYF.